Following are 18 T cell receptor beta chains from one sample sequenced in a study of shared clonotypes between healthy human individuals. Sequencing was performed with immunoSEQ multiplex PCR; in TCRdb, only in-frame clones are kept and a portion is missing. The sample has about 1 million clones, around 82% seen once. Sequencing was carried out using memory CD4+ T cells from PBMCs. Indicated subset: CD45RA-negative fraction. These receptors came from a young man in good health. Some clones in this sample may be carry-over from other donors' samples.

This clone has ten or more counts. V and J are TRBV7-9 and TRBJ2-4; TRBD1 matches 9 bases. The germline V gene encodes CDR1 SEHNR and CDR2 FQNEAQ (reference sequence). Trimming removed 5 bases from V and 4 bases from J; junction bases left unmatched: 6. The CDR3 spans 15 residues. CDR3 amino acids: CASSKAGTGKNIQYF. CDR3 nucleotide sequence: TGTGCCAGCAGCAAAGCCGGGACAGGGAAAAACATTCAGTACTTC.

The gene calls are TRBV11-2 and TRBJ2-5; 8 bases are shared with TRBD1. V gave up 5 bases and J gave up 4 bases; unmatched junction bases: 6. CDR1 and CDR2 from the germline V gene are SGHAT and FQNNGV. This CDR3 region has 14 residues. CDR3 nucleotides: TGTGCCAGCAGCCGCAGTGGACAGGGAGAGACCCAGTACTTC. It specifies CASSRSGQGETQYF.

The V call is TRBV5-1, the J call TRBJ2-2, with D uncertain. The CDR3 runs 14 residues. Germline V lookup: CDR1 SGHRS, CDR2 YFSETQ. Trimming removed 1 base at V and 5 bases at J, with 9 bases between. The CDR3 region is CASSLSPITGELFF. DNA for the CDR3: TGCGCCAGCAGCTTGTCACCAATAACCGGGGAGCTGTTTTTT.

Comment on this clone: The junction and the germline gene differ at one end; a read error may be behind it. The chain carries TRBV7-3 and TRBJ2-3, with TRBD2 as a possible D gene (5 bases). The CDR3 consists of 16 residues. Germline V gene data show CDR1 as SGHTA and CDR2 as FQGTGA. In DNA, the CDR3 is TGTGCCAGCAGCCTTACCGGTGGGTTGCGGGCAGATACACAGTATTTT. It yields the protein CASSLTGGLRADTQYF.

CDR3 nucleotides: TGTGCCAGCAGTGGGGGGACAGCCTCTGGAAACACCATATATTTT. It codes for CASSGGTASGNTIYF. The V call is TRBV6-1, the J call TRBJ1-3, with 7 nucleotides matching TRBD1. The germline V gene encodes CDR1 MNHNS and CDR2 SASEGT. The CDR3 runs 15 residues. The junction had 3 bases not matched to a gene; V was cut back by 4 bases and J by 0 bases.

This clone was detected only once. The chain joins TRBV5-1 to TRBJ1-4, with 7 bases identical to TRBD1. The germline CDR1 and CDR2 sequences are SGHRS and YFSETQ. The ends lost 0 bases at V and 4 bases at J; junction bases unmatched: 6. This CDR3 spans 16 amino acids. The DNA of the CDR3 is TGCGCCAGCAGCTTGGTTGGGACAGATCTTAATGAAAAACTGTTTTTT. It specifies CASSLVGTDLNEKLFF. Full variable domain (remainder filled in from reference TRBV5-1 and TRBJ1-4): KAGVTQTPRYLIKTRGQQVTLSCSPISGHRSVSWYQQTPGQGLQFLFEYFSETQRNKGNFPGRFSGRQFSNSRSEMNVSTLELGDSALYLCASSLVGTDLNEKLFFGSGTQLSVL.

This clone appeared a few times. The CDR3 region is CSVDRGIEAFF. As DNA, the CDR3 is TGCAGCGTTGATAGGGGAATTGAAGCTTTCTTT. The rearrangement joins TRBV29-1 to TRBJ1-1; D possibly corresponds to TRBD1 (5 bases). The CDR3 extends over 11 amino acids. The germline gives CDR1 SQVTM, CDR2 ANQGSEA. V was cut by 3 bases and J by 7 bases, with 9 bases left in between. Complete variable domain (other parts from reference TRBV29-1 and TRBJ1-1): SAVISQKPSRDICQRGTSLTIQCQVDSQVTMMFWYRQQPGQSLTLIATANQGSEATYESGFVIDKFPISRPNLTFSTLTVSNMSPEDSSIYLCSVDRGIEAFFGQGTRLTVV.

The chain uses TRBV18 and TRBJ2-7; 10 bases map to TRBD2. Germline CDR1 is KGHSH and CDR2 is LQKENI. The CDR3 consists of 15 residues. The trim removed 4 bases at V and 5 bases at J, leaving 8 bases unmatched. CDR3 DNA sequence: TGTGCCAGCTCACTTCTAGCGGGAGAAAGCAACGAGCAGTACTTC. Protein: CASSLLAGESNEQYF.

The chain recombines TRBV6-7 with TRBJ1-2, with a possible D match to TRBD1 (6 bases). TRBV6-7 is marked as an open reading frame, function uncertain. The CDR3 runs 15 residues. V was cut by 5 bases and J by 4 bases, with 17 bases left in between. CDR3 nucleotide sequence: TGTGCCAGCAGTCAGCAGGGGCCCACAACCTATGGCTACACCTTC. It is translated as CASSQQGPTTYGYTF.

The V and J genes are TRBV6-1 and TRBJ2-7, with D possibly being TRBD2 (5 bases). The CDR3 extends over 15 amino acids. CDR1 MNHNS and CDR2 SASEGT come from the germline V gene. V lost 7 bases and J 2 bases, leaving 18 bases between the germline ends. The CDR3 protein is CASTQDFHLAYEQYF. CDR3 nucleotide sequence: TGTGCCAGCACCCAGGACTTCCACTTGGCCTACGAGCAGTACTTC.

As to this clone: This CDR3 is also generated by other DNA sequences in the sample. This chain links TRBV10-3 with TRBJ2-7; D is unclear. The CDR3 is 11 amino acids. Germline-derived CDR1 and CDR2 are ENHRY and SYGVKD. V gave up 8 bases and J gave up 2 bases, with 7 bases separating them. The CDR3 is CAISGAYEQYF. CDR3 nucleotides: TGTGCCATCTCCGGAGCCTACGAGCAGTACTTC.

For this clone: The sample holds other DNA sequences that translate to the same CDR3. The chain joins TRBV9 to TRBJ2-1; no clear D gene. CDR1 and CDR2 (germline): SGDLS, YYNGEE. V was clipped by 0 bases and J by 0 bases, with 4 bases between them. The CDR3 length is 14 residues. The CDR3 reads CASSVASSYNEQFF. The CDR3 DNA is TGTGCCAGCAGCGTAGCGTCCTCCTACAATGAGCAGTTCTTC.

V usage is TRBV19 and J usage is TRBJ2-1; D remains ambiguous. V gave up 4 bases and J gave up 0 bases, with 13 bases separating them. The CDR3 has 16 amino acids. Germline values: CDR1 LNHDA, CDR2 SQIVND (reference sequence). The CDR3 region is CASSTRTRSSYNEQFF. CDR3 nucleotide sequence: TGTGCCAGTAGTACTAGGACCAGAAGCTCCTACAATGAGCAGTTCTTC.

The gene calls are TRBV7-9 and TRBJ1-5; possible D gene TRBD1, 5 bases. The CDR3 is 15 amino acids. The ends were cut back, 5 bases at V and 7 bases at J, with 18 bases in the middle. CDR1 is SEHNR and CDR2 is FQNEAQ in the germline V gene (reference sequence). The CDR3 DNA is TGTGCCAGCAGCCCCAGCGGGGACCCCACACAGCCCCAGCATTTT. It encodes CASSPSGDPTQPQHF.

V and J are TRBV19 and TRBJ2-6; D gene ambiguous. This CDR3 is built from 16 residues. Per the germline V gene, CDR1 is LNHDA and CDR2 is SQIVND (reference sequence). The V end lost 3 bases, the J end lost 0 bases, and 9 bases lay between the germline ends. CDR3 region: CASSIVRRSGANVLTF. CDR3 coding DNA: TGTGCCAGTAGTATCGTTCGCCGCTCTGGGGCCAACGTCCTGACTTTC.

The rearrangement uses TRBV19 and TRBJ2-7; 7 nucleotides align to TRBD2. Trimming took 5 bases from V and 3 from J; bases not matched to a gene: 10. From germline, CDR1 is LNHDA and CDR2 SQIVND (reference sequence). CDR3 length equals 15 residues. In DNA form, the CDR3 reads TGTGCCAGTAGTCCGGGAGGTAGTTTGGGCTACGAGCAGTACTTC. This translates into CASSPGGSLGYEQYF.

The chain is built from TRBV28 and TRBJ1-5; a weak D match, TRBD1 (6 bases). The length of the CDR3 is 19 residues. The germline gives CDR1 MDHEN, CDR2 SYDVKM. The V gene lost 4 bases and the J gene lost 7 bases, with 29 bases spanning the gap. CDR3 region: CASSWGRGPRRLTAQPQHF. The CDR3 nucleotides are TGTGCCAGCAGTTGGGGGCGGGGGCCGCGGCGGCTCACGGCGCAGCCCCAGCATTTT.

The chain employs TRBV9 and TRBJ2-2, with D tentatively TRBD1 (6 bases). Germline V CDR1 and CDR2: SGDLS, YYNGEE. The germline V and J ends were trimmed by 1 base and 6 bases, with 10 bases remaining between them. CDR3 length: 14 residues. CDR3 sequence reads: CASSVIGGAGELFF. The CDR3 coding sequence is TGTGCCAGCAGCGTAATAGGGGGAGCCGGGGAGCTGTTTTTT.